The 21 T cell receptor beta chains in this list originate from one sample, sequenced in a study of identical twins' blood T cells. TCRdb used MiXCR to reprocess the 5' RACE reads, holding one entry per CDR3 protein. The profile shows hundreds of thousands of distinct CDR3 sequences, 28% of them singletons. The specimen was PBMCs. These receptors were obtained from a woman aged 18-49 years in good health.

This clonotype occurred many times. V and J are TRBV29-1 and TRBJ1-2, with no clear D. CDR3 length: 10 residues. Germline assignment: CDR1 SQVTM and CDR2 ANQGSEA. Trimming removed 3 bases from V and 3 bases from J, with 2 bases in between. CDR3 nucleotides: TGCAGCGTTGAGGACTATGGCTACACCTTC. This codes for CSVEDYGYTF.

This clonotype has a count of ten or more. The chain is built from TRBV2 and TRBJ1-1; D ambiguous. CDR3 length: 12 amino acids. Deletions cut 7 bases from V and 2 bases from J, with 8 bases between. Germline CDR1 reads SNHLY; CDR2 reads FYNNEI. The CDR3 nucleotides are TGTGCCAGCAAGGCAGATAACACTGAAGCTTTCTTT. Translating gives CASKADNTEAFF.

As for this clonotype: The junction departs from the called germline gene at one end, perhaps through a read error. The chain has TRBV11-2 and TRBJ1-2, with 9 positions matching TRBD1. The CDR3 is made up of 16 amino acids. In germline, CDR1 is SGHAT, CDR2 FQNNGV. The CDR3 DNA follows: TGTGCCAGCAGCTCCCCCGGGGACAGGGCTAACTATGGCAACACCTTC. Translating gives CASSSPGDRANYGNTF.

This clonotype was counted a single time. V and J are TRBV7-9 and TRBJ1-1; 7 nucleotides match TRBD1. Germline V lookup: CDR1 SEHNR, CDR2 FQNEAQ (reference sequence). The J segment lost 4 bases and the V segment lost 5 bases, leaving 7 bases of the junction unmatched. The CDR3 is 14 amino acids. The CDR3 reads CASSTSQGPTEAFF. The CDR3 DNA follows: TGTGCCAGCAGCACCTCACAGGGGCCCACTGAAGCTTTCTTT.

This clonotype was counted between two and nine times. The chain uses TRBV12-3 or TRBV12-4 and TRBJ2-2; D gene unclear. Trimming took 3 bases from V and 8 from J, leaving 13 bases between them. CDR3 length: 14 amino acids. The CDR3 is CASSFWGSIGELFF. The CDR3, as DNA: TGTGCCAGCAGTTTCTGGGGTTCAATTGGGGAGCTGTTTTTT.

This clonotype has a count of ten or more. The chain recombines TRBV14 with TRBJ1-1; D uncertain. CDR3 length: 13 residues. V was pared by 1 base and J by 6 bases, with 9 bases between. The germline gives CDR1 SGHDN, CDR2 FVKESK. This CDR3 reads CASSQGSGSEAFF. The CDR3 DNA reads TGTGCCAGCAGCCAAGGCTCAGGATCTGAAGCTTTCTTT. The whole variable domain, filled in from reference TRBV14 and TRBJ1-1, reads EAGVTQFPSHSVIEKGQTVTLRCDPISGHDNLYWYRRVMGKEIKFLLHFVKESKQDESGMPNNRFLAERTGGTYSTLKVQPAELEDSGVYFCASSQGSGSEAFFGQGTRLTVV.

The rearrangement links TRBV7-2 to TRBJ1-4; tentative D call: TRBD1 (5 bases). Trimming shortened V by 6 bases and J by 0 bases, and 8 bases separated the two germline ends. Germline V gives CDR1 SGHTA, CDR2 FQGNSA. The CDR3 has 14 amino acids. The CDR3 loop is CASRSGATNEKLFF. The CDR3 region has the DNA TGTGCCAGCAGATCGGGGGCAACTAATGAAAAACTGTTTTTT.

V is TRBV11-2 and J is TRBJ1-1; no clear D. With 5 bases removed from V and 13 bases from J, the gap between germline ends came to 14 bases. This CDR3 has 11 amino acids. CDR1 is SGHAT, CDR2 FQNNGV, per germline. CDR3 nucleotides: TGTGCCAGCAGCCCGGGTTCCGGGGATTTCTTT. Its protein is CASSPGSGDFF. The full variable domain, with the rest looked up from reference TRBV11-2 and TRBJ1-1, is EAGVAQSPRYKIIEKRQSVAFWCNPISGHATLYWYQQILGQGPKLLIQFQNNGVVDDSQLPKDRFSAERLKGVDSTLKIQPAKLEDSAVYLCASSPGSGDFFGQGTRLTVV.

J is TRBJ1-1 and V is TRBV2, with a tentative D call TRBD1 (6 bases). Germline V gene sequence: CDR1 SNHLY, CDR2 FYNNEI. The CDR3 totals 13 residues. With 8 bases removed from V and 5 bases from J, the gap between germline ends came to 15 bases. CDR3: CASLSEGETEAFF. CDR3 DNA: TGTGCCAGCCTATCCGAGGGGGAGACTGAAGCTTTCTTT. Full variable domain (missing parts from reference TRBV2 and TRBJ1-1): EPEVTQTPSHQVTQMGQEVILRCVPISNHLYFYWYRQILGQKVEFLVSFYNNEISEKSEIFDDQFSVERPDGSNFTLKIRSTKLEDSAMYFCASLSEGETEAFFGQGTRLTVV.

This clonotype was counted a few times. The V and J genes are TRBV5-5 and TRBJ1-2; D possibly corresponds to TRBD1 (5 bases). Germline CDR1 is SGHKS and CDR2 is YYEKEE (reference sequence). V lost 2 bases and J 2 bases, leaving 10 bases between the germline ends. This CDR3 has 14 residues. DNA of the CDR3: TGTGCCAGCAGCTTAAGGGGCGGCAACTATGGCTACACCTTC. This codes for CASSLRGGNYGYTF. Looking up the rest from reference TRBV5-5 and TRBJ1-2 gives the full variable domain: DAGVTQSPTHLIKTRGQQVTLRCSPISGHKSVSWYQQVLGQGPQFIFQYYEKEERGRGNFPDRFSARQFPNYSSELNVNALLLGDSALYLCASSLRGGNYGYTFGSGTRLTVV.

To note about this clonotype: A read error may explain this, as a much larger clone is one base away. The rearrangement links TRBV5-1 to TRBJ1-1; D gene unclear. CDR1 is SGHRS and CDR2 is YFSETQ in the germline V gene. The CDR3 has 14 residues. V was trimmed by 4 bases and J by 7 bases, leaving 17 bases between them. CDR3 protein: CASSPTSPDIEAFF. The CDR3 DNA reads TGCGCCAGCAGCCCCACATCCCCCGACATTGAAGCTTTCTTT.

Ten or more counts support this clonotype. This chain connects TRBV5-1 to TRBJ2-1, with D tentatively TRBD1 (6 bases). The germline V and J ends were trimmed by 8 bases and 0 bases, with 15 bases remaining between them. The CDR3 runs to 15 residues. Germline assignment: CDR1 SGHRS and CDR2 YFSETQ. In DNA, the CDR3 is TGCGCCAGTTACTTGGGGGCCGGCTCCTACAATGAGCAGTTCTTC. This translates into CASYLGAGSYNEQFF.

This clonotype was observed a few times. The V and J genes are TRBV19 and TRBJ2-3; D is possibly TRBD1 (5 bases). Deletions cut 0 bases from V and 7 bases from J, with 14 bases between. The CDR3 spans 15 residues. Germline V lookup: CDR1 LNHDA, CDR2 SQIVND (reference sequence). The CDR3 DNA reads as TGTGCCAGTAGTATAGACTCACAGGTCATGTATACGCAGTATTTT. This translates into CASSIDSQVMYTQYF.

This clonotype appeared many times. The V gene is TRBV15, the J gene TRBJ1-3; D gene ambiguous. Looked up from germline, CDR1 is LNHNV and CDR2 is YYDKDF (reference sequence). The CDR3 covers 18 residues. The germline V and J ends were trimmed by 1 base and 1 base, with 17 bases remaining between them. The CDR3 DNA follows: TGTGCCACCAGCAGAGGCGACATGGGGTTTAGTTCTGGAAACACCATATATTTT. This codes for CATSRGDMGFSSGNTIYF.

The chain combines TRBV27 with TRBJ2-3; D may be TRBD2 (6 bases). This CDR3 is built from 15 residues. Trimming shortened V by 5 bases and J by 2 bases, and 14 bases separated the two germline ends. The germline CDR1 and CDR2 sequences are MNHEY and SMNVEV (reference sequence). This chain's CDR3 is CASSVRGGTTDTQYF. As DNA, the CDR3 is TGTGCCAGCAGTGTACGTGGCGGGACCACAGATACGCAGTATTTT.

Only a few counts were recorded for this clonotype. This chain joins TRBV7-8 and TRBJ2-3, with TRBD2 matching over 10 bases. Germline lookup yields CDR1 SGHVS and CDR2 FQNEAQ. This CDR3 spans 15 amino acids. The trim removed 3 bases at V and 4 bases at J, leaving 4 bases unmatched. CDR3 DNA: TGTGCCAGCAGCTTCCTAGCGGGAGTACCAGATACGCAGTATTTT. It is translated as CASSFLAGVPDTQYF.

Ten or more counts support this clonotype. V and J are TRBV18 and TRBJ1-2; D unclear. The germline V gene encodes CDR1 KGHSH and CDR2 LQKENI. The CDR3 has 15 residues. V was pared by 6 bases and J by 2 bases, with 16 bases between. As DNA, the CDR3 is TGTGCCAGCTCCCCATCGAACACCCCCAACTATGGCTACACCTTC. Its translation: CASSPSNTPNYGYTF.

The J gene is TRBJ1-5, the V gene TRBV19; 9 bases fit TRBD1. The trim removed 8 bases at V and 1 base at J, leaving 3 bases unmatched. The CDR3 sequence is 14 residues long. Germline V gives CDR1 LNHDA, CDR2 SQIVND (reference sequence). As DNA, the CDR3 is TGTGCCAGTTGGGACAGGGTCAGCAATCAGCCCCAGCATTTT. This encodes CASWDRVSNQPQHF.

V and J are TRBV6-1 and TRBJ1-4; D gene unclear. CDR3 length: 13 residues. Germline V gene data show CDR1 as MNHNS and CDR2 as SASEGT. The V gene lost 10 bases and the J gene lost 7 bases, with 16 bases spanning the gap. CDR3 sequence (DNA): TGTGCCATCCCAGACCTCCCGGGTGAAAAACTGTTTTTT. Translated, it gives CAIPDLPGEKLFF.

V is TRBV30 and J is TRBJ1-5; D is unresolved. The germline V gene encodes CDR1 GTSNPN and CDR2 SVGIG (reference sequence). The V end lost 4 bases, the J end lost 7 bases, and 11 bases lay between the germline ends. The CDR3 spans 12 residues. The CDR3 DNA follows: TGTGCCTGGACCGGGGTGGGACAGCCCCAGCATTTT. It specifies CAWTGVGQPQHF.

V gene TRBV24-1 combines with J gene TRBJ2-7, with D possibly being TRBD1 (6 bases). Germline-derived CDR1 and CDR2 are KGHDR and SFDVKD. Trimming removed 5 bases at V and 4 bases at J, with 11 bases between. The CDR3 extends over 13 amino acids. Written as DNA, the CDR3 is TGTGCCACCAGTGCCTCAGGGGCATACGAGCAGTACTTC. This gives the protein CATSASGAYEQYF.